This entry lists 7 T cell receptor beta chains sequenced from one sample in a study of PD-L1 blockade in urothelial cancer. Repertoires were generated with immunoSEQ multiplex PCR, while TCRdb's copy carries only in-frame clones and drops some. The table has some 90,000 clones, roughly nine tenths seen once. The time point was: pretreatment peripheral blood. The specimen comprised PBMCs, sampled around atezolizumab (anti-PD-L1) treatment. These receptors all come from a woman of 80 years or more with urothelial cancer.

This chain connects TRBV9 to TRBJ1-1, with a possible D match to TRBD1 (6 bases). Per the germline V gene, CDR1 is SGDLS and CDR2 is YYNGEE. V was trimmed by 0 bases and J by 4 bases, leaving 13 bases between them. There are 15 residues in the CDR3. The CDR3 loop reads CASSVEGRGATEAFF. For the CDR3, the DNA is TGTGCCAGCAGCGTAGAGGGCAGGGGAGCCACTGAAGCTTTCTTT.

The DNA for the CDR3 is TGTGCCACCAGCACCGCCGGGACAGGGGTTCAGCCCCAGCATTTT. Its protein product is CATSTAGTGVQPQHF. The rearrangement uses TRBV15 and TRBJ1-5; 10 positions agree with TRBD1. Per the germline V gene, CDR1 is LNHNV and CDR2 is YYDKDF (reference sequence). Trimming took 4 bases from V and 6 from J; bases not matched to a gene: 6. The CDR3 length is 15 residues.

There are a few counts of this clone. The rearrangement uses TRBV7-8 and TRBJ2-7; a weak D match, TRBD1 (6 bases). The CDR3 is 15 amino acids. The germline V gene encodes CDR1 SGHVS and CDR2 FQNEAQ. V gave up 4 bases and J gave up 0 bases, with 13 bases separating them. The CDR3 is CASSSGTLISYEQYF. As DNA, the CDR3 is TGTGCCAGCAGCTCCGGGACACTTATCTCCTACGAGCAGTACTTC.

The CDR3 coding sequence is TGTGCCAGTAGTATGTATGCAGGCACTGAAGCTTTCTTT. Encoded protein: CASSMYAGTEAFF. The rearrangement links TRBV19 to TRBJ1-1; D unclear. Germline values: CDR1 LNHDA, CDR2 SQIVND (reference sequence). V lost 3 bases, J lost 4 bases, and 9 bases lay in between. The CDR3 runs to 13 residues.

The rearrangement links TRBV6-1 to TRBJ2-5; TRBD2 matches 10 bases. Germline loops: CDR1 MNHNS, CDR2 SASEGT. After removal of 2 bases from V and 5 bases from J, the junction contained 8 bases not matched to a gene. CDR3 length equals 16 residues. For the CDR3, the DNA is TGTGCCAGCAGTGAAAGCGGGGGGGCGTTTCCTGAGACCCAGTACTTC. Encoded protein: CASSESGGAFPETQYF.

J is TRBJ2-7 and V is TRBV7-2; no firm D call. The CDR3 has 11 residues. The ends were cut back, 5 bases at V and 1 base at J, with 3 bases in the middle. Germline-derived CDR1 and CDR2 are SGHTA and FQGNSA. CDR3 residues: CASSHSYEQYF. CDR3 coding DNA: TGTGCCAGCAGCCATTCCTACGAGCAGTACTTC.

This rearrangement joins TRBV2 to TRBJ2-2; no reliable D call. There are 14 residues in the CDR3. Trimming pared 7 bases from V and 1 base from J, leaving 10 bases between. CDR1 and CDR2 (germline): SNHLY, FYNNEI. Here the CDR3 DNA reads TGTGCCAGCACTTTGACACTGAACACCGGGGAGCTGTTTTTT. Protein product: CASTLTLNTGELFF. The variable domain in full, completed from reference TRBV2 and TRBJ2-2, reads EPEVTQTPSHQVTQMGQEVILRCVPISNHLYFYWYRQILGQKVEFLVSFYNNEISEKSEIFDDQFSVERPDGSNFTLKIRSTKLEDSAMYFCASTLTLNTGELFFGEGSRLTVL.